Shown below are 21 T cell receptor beta chains from a single sample sequenced in a study of T-cell reconstitution after alpha-beta-depleted transplantation in children. Unique molecular identifiers were built into the TCRbeta library. TCRdb reprocessed the PCR reads with MiXCR, giving one entry per CDR3 protein. The repertoire has about 200,000 distinct CDR3 sequences, roughly 8.1% of them found once; the top ten carry 35%. The sample consisted of PBMCs, mostly from graft donor cells, taken 360 days after TCRalphabeta/CD19-depleted stem cell transplant. The receptors stem from a male patient between 2 and 10 years old who had a stem cell transplant for acute myeloid leukemia, so the T cells may come from the graft donor.

In its sample, this clonotype was seen once. The chain employs TRBV28 and TRBJ2-1; tentatively, D is TRBD1 (5 bases). The germline CDR1 and CDR2 sequences are MDHEN and SYDVKM. V gave up 4 bases and J gave up 8 bases, with 12 bases separating them. CDR3 length equals 13 residues. CDR3 nucleotides: TGTGCCAGCAGTTCGAAGGGGATCCATGAGCAGTTCTTC. Its protein is CASSSKGIHEQFF.

This clonotype showed up just a few times. The V call is TRBV12-3 or TRBV12-4, the J call TRBJ1-4; D remains unclear. The CDR3 has 14 residues. Trimming pared 5 bases from V and 10 bases from J, leaving 17 bases between. The CDR3 region is CASSDRASLRKLFF. The CDR3 nucleotides are TGTGCCAGCAGTGACCGGGCTTCCCTCCGAAAACTGTTTTTT.

At least ten counts were recorded for this clonotype. This sequence joins TRBV4-1 and TRBJ2-3, with no clear D. The CDR3 contains 13 residues. With 0 bases removed from V and 6 bases from J, the gap between germline ends came to 7 bases. The germline CDR1 and CDR2 sequences are MGHRA and YSYEKL. The CDR3 DNA reads as TGCGCCAGCAGCCAAGATCCCCCGGATACGCAGTATTTT. Its protein is CASSQDPPDTQYF.

This clonotype was detected many times. This rearrangement joins TRBV20-1 to TRBJ2-1; possible D gene TRBD2, 5 bases. This CDR3 spans 16 amino acids. Germline CDR1 DFQATT, CDR2 SNEGSKA (reference sequence). V was cut by 0 bases and J by 7 bases, with 19 bases left in between. The CDR3 loop reads CSARDERLAHWNEQFF. The CDR3 DNA sequence: TGCAGTGCTAGAGATGAAAGGCTAGCTCATTGGAATGAGCAGTTCTTC.

This clonotype was counted ten times or more. This chain connects TRBV12-3 or TRBV12-4 to TRBJ1-3, with unresolved D. The CDR3 is made up of 12 amino acids. V lost 3 bases, J lost 3 bases, and 3 bases lay in between. CDR3 sequence: CASSFLGNTIYF. The CDR3, as DNA: TGTGCCAGCAGTTTTCTTGGAAACACCATATATTTT.

The sample holds many counts of this clonotype. The chain links TRBV20-1 to TRBJ2-3, with D uncertain. With 6 bases removed from V and 0 bases from J, the gap between germline ends came to 13 bases. The CDR3 consists of 14 residues. CDR1 is DFQATT and CDR2 is SNEGSKA in the germline V gene (reference sequence). For the CDR3, the DNA is TGCAGTGCAATAACTGGCGGAAGCACAGATACGCAGTATTTT. Its translation: CSAITGGSTDTQYF.

At least ten counts were recorded for this clonotype. The CDR3 is CASSEVISSTDTQYF. The CDR3 coding sequence is TGTGCCAGCAGTGAAGTCATTTCTAGCACAGATACGCAGTATTTT. The genes are TRBV2 and TRBJ2-3; D gene ambiguous. Germline-derived CDR1 and CDR2 are SNHLY and FYNNEI. The CDR3 loop spans 15 amino acids. Trimming pared 1 base from V and 0 bases from J, leaving 8 bases between.

This clonotype was observed at least ten times. In DNA, the CDR3 is TGTGCCAGCAGTGTTAGGAACACTGAAGCTTTCTTT. Protein sequence: CASSVRNTEAFF. The rearrangement uses TRBV6-1 and TRBJ1-1, with D unclear. The CDR3 has 12 residues. Germline assignment: CDR1 MNHNS and CDR2 SASEGT. Trimming shortened V by 4 bases and J by 1 base, and 4 bases separated the two germline ends.

There are a few counts of this clonotype. This chain links TRBV10-3 with TRBJ1-6, with a possible D match to TRBD1 (5 bases). V gave up 7 bases and J gave up 6 bases, with 19 bases separating them. This CDR3 spans 16 amino acids. Germline V lookup: CDR1 ENHRY, CDR2 SYGVKD. The CDR3 nucleotides are TGTGCCATCACTGAAAACCCCTCGGGGGGTAATTCACCCCTCCACTTT. Encoded protein: CAITENPSGGNSPLHF.

This clonotype appeared many times. The chain employs TRBV5-1 and TRBJ2-1; D is possibly TRBD1 (6 bases). The germline V and J ends were trimmed by 6 bases and 3 bases, with 13 bases remaining between them. This CDR3 has 14 residues. Germline CDR1 SGHRS, CDR2 YFSETQ. The DNA for the CDR3 is TGCGCCAGCAACCCAGGGGAGAACTACAATGAGCAGTTCTTC. Protein sequence: CASNPGENYNEQFF.

The chain links TRBV20-1 to TRBJ2-2; D gene uncertain. V lost 2 bases and J 4 bases, leaving 8 bases between the germline ends. The CDR3 extends over 13 amino acids. CDR1 and CDR2 (germline): DFQATT, SNEGSKA (reference sequence). The CDR3 spells CSARNASTGELFF. The DNA for the CDR3 is TGCAGTGCTAGAAATGCGTCCACCGGGGAGCTGTTTTTT.

The chain joins TRBV6-5 to TRBJ2-6; D uncertain. From germline, CDR1 is MNHEY and CDR2 SVGAGI. Trimming removed 2 bases from V and 0 bases from J, with 11 bases in between. This CDR3 is built from 17 residues. The CDR3 reads CASSYPTHNSGANVLTF. CDR3 in DNA: TGTGCCAGCAGTTACCCGACTCACAACTCTGGGGCCAACGTCCTGACTTTC.

This clonotype came up a few times. J is TRBJ2-1 and V is TRBV27; weak D call: TRBD2 (6 bases). From germline, CDR1 is MNHEY and CDR2 SMNVEV (reference sequence). With 2 bases removed from V and 4 bases from J, the gap between germline ends came to 15 bases. The CDR3 extends over 16 amino acids. The CDR3, as DNA: TGTGCCAGCAGTTTAGCCCTAGCGACCCTTTACAATGAGCAGTTCTTC. It specifies CASSLALATLYNEQFF.

This clonotype was seen ten or more times. The rearrangement links TRBV12-3 or TRBV12-4 to TRBJ2-3, with D tentatively TRBD2 (6 bases). Deletions cut 5 bases from V and 6 bases from J, with 24 bases between. This CDR3 is 17 amino acids long. CDR3 sequence (DNA): TGTGCCAGCAGTGTCGGGTCGACGGGAGTCCGGGCCGATACGCAGTATTTT. This sequence encodes CASSVGSTGVRADTQYF.

This clonotype has more than one count but fewer than ten. The J gene is TRBJ1-3, the V gene TRBV11-2, with D tentatively TRBD1 (5 bases). Germline-derived CDR1 and CDR2 are SGHAT and FQNNGV. Trimming removed 1 base from V and 2 bases from J, with 21 bases in between. This CDR3 region has 19 residues. CDR3 protein: CASSLVAGFLFIAGNTIYF. The CDR3 DNA reads TGTGCCAGCAGCTTAGTAGCAGGGTTTTTATTTATCGCTGGAAACACCATATATTTT.

This clonotype has a count of ten or more. The chain joins TRBV20-1 to TRBJ2-5; D is unclear. V shed 1 base and J shed 0 bases, with 6 bases lying between them. The CDR3 loop spans 13 amino acids. CDR1 is DFQATT, CDR2 SNEGSKA, per germline (reference sequence). CDR3 sequence (DNA): TGCAGTGCTAGAGGGGCGGACCAAGAGACCCAGTACTTC. Translation gives CSARGADQETQYF.

This clonotype was observed at least ten times. CDR3 in amino acids: CASSQQGGNMVDTQYF. The CDR3 bases are TGCGCCAGCAGCCAACAGGGAGGGAATATGGTAGATACGCAGTATTTT. The V call is TRBV4-3, the J call TRBJ2-3, with 7 bases matching TRBD2. This CDR3 spans 16 amino acids. V shed 2 bases and J 5 bases; nucleotides not matched to a gene: 10. Germline V gives CDR1 LGHNA, CDR2 YSLEER.

This clonotype was observed a few times. The chain carries TRBV20-1 and TRBJ1-1, with D possibly TRBD1 on 5 matching bases. The ends were cut back, 6 bases at V and 7 bases at J, with 21 bases in the middle. Germline V gene data show CDR1 as DFQATT and CDR2 as SNEGSKA (reference sequence). The CDR3 sequence is 14 residues long. For the CDR3, the DNA is TGCAGTGCCGCCGACCAGGGCGGCGGATATGAAGCTTTCTTT. It specifies CSAADQGGGYEAFF.

The genes are TRBV12-3 or TRBV12-4 and TRBJ1-1; tentative D call: TRBD1 (5 bases). The CDR3 spans 13 residues. Trimming shortened V by 7 bases and J by 4 bases, and 13 bases separated the two germline ends. In nucleotides, the CDR3 is TGTGCCAGCACCGTGGGGGGGGGCACTGAAGCTTTCTTT. This gives the protein CASTVGGGTEAFF.

This clonotype was detected only a few times. The chain joins TRBV4-1 to TRBJ1-2; no clear D. V was clipped by 3 bases and J by 5 bases, with 10 bases between them. This CDR3 region has 13 residues. The germline gives CDR1 MGHRA, CDR2 YSYEKL. This CDR3 is CASSQFREYGYTF. DNA for the CDR3: TGCGCCAGCAGCCAGTTCCGGGAATATGGCTACACCTTC.

This clonotype showed up many times. V and J are TRBV10-3 and TRBJ1-5, with 9 bases that match TRBD1. The CDR3 is 16 amino acids. With V trimmed by 5 bases and J by 3 bases, 8 bases remained unmatched. Germline CDR1 and CDR2: ENHRY and SYGVKD. The CDR3 region is CAISRTGTGLNQPQHF. The CDR3 DNA reads TGTGCCATCAGTCGAACAGGGACAGGGCTCAATCAGCCCCAGCATTTT.